This TCR beta chain was identified during a study of T-cell reconstitution after alpha-beta-depleted transplantation in children. This clonotype has at least ten counts. Unique molecular identifiers were built into the TCRbeta library. One entry per CDR3 protein, called by TCRdb with MiXCR from the PCR reads. Of 700,000 or so distinct CDR3 sequences in the sample, around 14% were seen once. The V and J ends lost 0 bases and 6 bases, in that order; junction bases with no gene match: 18. The germline gives CDR1 SGHRS, CDR2 YFSETQ. CDR3 length: 19 amino acids. The receptor was isolated from a girl aged 2-10 years with congenital amegakaryocytic thrombocytopenia, due to receive a stem cell transplant. The starting material was PBMCs, obtained before TCRalphabeta/CD19-depleted stem cell transplant. V gene TRBV5-1 combines with J gene TRBJ2-3; TRBD2 aligns across 8 bases. CDR3 nucleotides: TGCGCCAGCAGCTTGGTCCAGACGGGAGGGCCTTTCCTGGTTGATACGCAGTATTTT. It encodes CASSLVQTGGPFLVDTQYF.